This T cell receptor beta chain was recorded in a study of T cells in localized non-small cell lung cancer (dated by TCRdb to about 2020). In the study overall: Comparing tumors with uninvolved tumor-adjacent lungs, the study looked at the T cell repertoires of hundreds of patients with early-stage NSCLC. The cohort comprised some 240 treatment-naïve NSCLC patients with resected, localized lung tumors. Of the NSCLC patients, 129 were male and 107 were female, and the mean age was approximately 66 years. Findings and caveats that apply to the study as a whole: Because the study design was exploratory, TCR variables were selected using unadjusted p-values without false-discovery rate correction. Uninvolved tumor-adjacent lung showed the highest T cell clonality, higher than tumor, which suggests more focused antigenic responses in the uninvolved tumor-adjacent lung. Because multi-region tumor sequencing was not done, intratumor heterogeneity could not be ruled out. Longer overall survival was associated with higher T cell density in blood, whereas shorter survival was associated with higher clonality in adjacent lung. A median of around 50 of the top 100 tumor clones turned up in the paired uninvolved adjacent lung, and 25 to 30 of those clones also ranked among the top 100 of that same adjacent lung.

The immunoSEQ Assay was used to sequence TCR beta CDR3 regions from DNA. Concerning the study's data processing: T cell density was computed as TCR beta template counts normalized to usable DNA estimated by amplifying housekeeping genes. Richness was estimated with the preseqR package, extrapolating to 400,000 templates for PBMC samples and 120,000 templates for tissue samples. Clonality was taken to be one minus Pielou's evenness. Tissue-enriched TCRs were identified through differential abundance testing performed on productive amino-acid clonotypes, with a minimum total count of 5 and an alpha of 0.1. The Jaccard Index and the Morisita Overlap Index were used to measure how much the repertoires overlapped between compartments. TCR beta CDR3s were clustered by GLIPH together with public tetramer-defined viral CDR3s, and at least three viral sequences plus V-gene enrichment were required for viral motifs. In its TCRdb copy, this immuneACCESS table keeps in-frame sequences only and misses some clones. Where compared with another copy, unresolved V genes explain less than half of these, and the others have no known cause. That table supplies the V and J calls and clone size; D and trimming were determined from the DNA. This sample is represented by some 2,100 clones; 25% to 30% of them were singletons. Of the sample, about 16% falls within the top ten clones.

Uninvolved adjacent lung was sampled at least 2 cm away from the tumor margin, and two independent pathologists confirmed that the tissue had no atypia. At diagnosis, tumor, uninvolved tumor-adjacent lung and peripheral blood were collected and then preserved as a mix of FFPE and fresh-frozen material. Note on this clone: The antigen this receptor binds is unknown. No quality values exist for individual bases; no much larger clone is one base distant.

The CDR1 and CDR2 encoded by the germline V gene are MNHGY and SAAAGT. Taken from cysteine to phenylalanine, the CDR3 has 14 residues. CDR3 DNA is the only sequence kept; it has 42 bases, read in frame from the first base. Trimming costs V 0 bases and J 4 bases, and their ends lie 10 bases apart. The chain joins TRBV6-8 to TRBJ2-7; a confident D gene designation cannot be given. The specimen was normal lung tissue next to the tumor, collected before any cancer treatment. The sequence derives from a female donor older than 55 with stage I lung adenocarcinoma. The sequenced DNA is TGTGCCAGCAGTTACTCGATATCGGCTTACGAGCAGTACTTC. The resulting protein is CASSYSISAYEQYF.